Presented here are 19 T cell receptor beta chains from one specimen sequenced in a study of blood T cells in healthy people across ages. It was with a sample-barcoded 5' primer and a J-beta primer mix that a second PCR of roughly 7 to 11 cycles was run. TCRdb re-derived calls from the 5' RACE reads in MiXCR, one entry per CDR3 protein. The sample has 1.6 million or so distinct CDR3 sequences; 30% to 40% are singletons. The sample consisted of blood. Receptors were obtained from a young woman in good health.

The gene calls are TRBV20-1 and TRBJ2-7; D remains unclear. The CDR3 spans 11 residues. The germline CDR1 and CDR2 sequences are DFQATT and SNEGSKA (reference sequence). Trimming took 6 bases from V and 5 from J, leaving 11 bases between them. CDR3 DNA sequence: TGCAGTGCGGGAATTTTCGACGAGCAGTACTTC. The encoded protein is CSAGIFDEQYF.

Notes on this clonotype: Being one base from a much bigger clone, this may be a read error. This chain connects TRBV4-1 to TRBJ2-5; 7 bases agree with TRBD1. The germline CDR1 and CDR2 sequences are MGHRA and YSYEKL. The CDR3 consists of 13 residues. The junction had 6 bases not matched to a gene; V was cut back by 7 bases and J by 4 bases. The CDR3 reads CASNQGVVETQYF. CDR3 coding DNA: TGCGCCAGCAACCAGGGGGTTGTAGAGACCCAGTACTTC.

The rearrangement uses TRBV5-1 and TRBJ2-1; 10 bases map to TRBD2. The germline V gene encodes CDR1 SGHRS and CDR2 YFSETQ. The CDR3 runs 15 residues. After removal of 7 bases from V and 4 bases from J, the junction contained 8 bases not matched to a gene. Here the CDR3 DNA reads TGCGCCAGCGGCCCTCGGACTAGCGGATACAATGAGCAGTTCTTC. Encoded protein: CASGPRTSGYNEQFF. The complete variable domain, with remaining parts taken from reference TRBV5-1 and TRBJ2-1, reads KAGVTQTPRYLIKTRGQQVTLSCSPISGHRSVSWYQQTPGQGLQFLFEYFSETQRNKGNFPGRFSGRQFSNSRSEMNVSTLELGDSALYLCASGPRTSGYNEQFFGPGTRLTVL.

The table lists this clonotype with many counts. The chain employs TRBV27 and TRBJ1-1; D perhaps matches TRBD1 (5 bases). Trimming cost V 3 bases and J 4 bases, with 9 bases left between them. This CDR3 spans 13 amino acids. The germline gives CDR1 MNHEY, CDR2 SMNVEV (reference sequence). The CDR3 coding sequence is TGTGCCAGCAGTTTCGGGGGTGGCACTGAAGCTTTCTTT. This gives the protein CASSFGGGTEAFF.

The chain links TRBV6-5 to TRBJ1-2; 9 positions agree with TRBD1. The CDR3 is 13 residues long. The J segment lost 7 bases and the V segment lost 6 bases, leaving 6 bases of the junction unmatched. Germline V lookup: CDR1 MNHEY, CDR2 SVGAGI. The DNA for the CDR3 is TGTGCCAGCAGCGATCCGACAGGGGGTGGCTACACCTTC. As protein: CASSDPTGGGYTF.

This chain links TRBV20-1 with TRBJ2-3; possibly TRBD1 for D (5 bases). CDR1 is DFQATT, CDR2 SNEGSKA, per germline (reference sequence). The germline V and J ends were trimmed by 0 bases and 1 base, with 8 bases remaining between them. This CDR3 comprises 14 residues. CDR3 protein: CSARDPQGTDTQYF. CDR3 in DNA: TGCAGTGCTAGAGATCCACAGGGCACAGATACGCAGTATTTT.

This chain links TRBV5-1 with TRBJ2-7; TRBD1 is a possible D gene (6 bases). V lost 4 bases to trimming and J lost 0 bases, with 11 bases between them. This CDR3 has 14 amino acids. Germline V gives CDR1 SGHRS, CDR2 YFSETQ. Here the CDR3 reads CASSTGQSSYEQYF. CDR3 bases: TGCGCCAGCAGCACCGGACAGTCCTCCTACGAGCAGTACTTC.

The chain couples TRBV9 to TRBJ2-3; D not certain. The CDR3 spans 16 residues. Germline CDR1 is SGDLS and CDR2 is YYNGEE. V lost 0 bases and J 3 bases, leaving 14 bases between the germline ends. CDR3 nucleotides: TGTGCCAGCAGCGTAGAGGGCTCGCAGGTTACAGATACGCAGTATTTT. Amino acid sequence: CASSVEGSQVTDTQYF.

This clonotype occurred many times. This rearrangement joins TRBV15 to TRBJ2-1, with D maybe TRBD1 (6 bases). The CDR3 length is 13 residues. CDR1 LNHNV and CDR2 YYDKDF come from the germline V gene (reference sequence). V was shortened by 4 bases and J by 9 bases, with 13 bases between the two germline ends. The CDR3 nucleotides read TGTGCCACCAGCACAGAACAGGGTAGTGAGCAGTTCTTC. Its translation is CATSTEQGSEQFF.

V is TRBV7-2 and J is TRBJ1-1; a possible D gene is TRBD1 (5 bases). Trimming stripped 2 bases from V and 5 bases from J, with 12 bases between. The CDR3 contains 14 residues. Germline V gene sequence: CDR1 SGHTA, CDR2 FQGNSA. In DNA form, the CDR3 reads TGTGCCAGCAGCTTAATGGGGGGAGGTACTGAAGCTTTCTTT. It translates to CASSLMGGGTEAFF.

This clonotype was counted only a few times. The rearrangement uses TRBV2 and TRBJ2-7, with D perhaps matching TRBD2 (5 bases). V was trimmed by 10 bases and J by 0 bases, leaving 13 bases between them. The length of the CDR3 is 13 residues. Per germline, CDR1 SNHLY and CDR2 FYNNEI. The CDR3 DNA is TGTGCCACTCAAGCGGACGACTCCTACGAGCAGTACTTC. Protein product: CATQADDSYEQYF.

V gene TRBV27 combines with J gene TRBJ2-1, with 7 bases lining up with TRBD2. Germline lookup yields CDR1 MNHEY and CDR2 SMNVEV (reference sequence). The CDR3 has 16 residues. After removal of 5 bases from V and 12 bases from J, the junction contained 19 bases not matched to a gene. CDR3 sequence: CASSPPPGGHFLGQFF. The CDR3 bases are TGTGCCAGCAGTCCCCCCCCGGGAGGTCATTTCCTTGGGCAGTTCTTC.

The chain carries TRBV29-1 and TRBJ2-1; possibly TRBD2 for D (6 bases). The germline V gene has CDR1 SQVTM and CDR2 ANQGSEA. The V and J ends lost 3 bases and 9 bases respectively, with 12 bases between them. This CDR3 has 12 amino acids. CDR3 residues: CSVEGRSSEQFF. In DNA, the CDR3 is TGCAGCGTTGAGGGGAGGAGCAGTGAGCAGTTCTTC.

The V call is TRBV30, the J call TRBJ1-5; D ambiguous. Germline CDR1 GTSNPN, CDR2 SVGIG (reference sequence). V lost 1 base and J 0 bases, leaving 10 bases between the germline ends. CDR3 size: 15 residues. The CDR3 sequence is CAWSDRGYSNQPQHF. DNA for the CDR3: TGTGCCTGGAGTGACCGCGGGTATAGCAATCAGCCCCAGCATTTT.

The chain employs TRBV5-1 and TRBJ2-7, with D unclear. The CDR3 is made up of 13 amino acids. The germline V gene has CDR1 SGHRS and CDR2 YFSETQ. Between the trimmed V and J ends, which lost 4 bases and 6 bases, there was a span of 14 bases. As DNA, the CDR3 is TGCGCCAGCAGCGTAGCCGCAAGATCCGAGCAGTACTTC. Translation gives CASSVAARSEQYF.

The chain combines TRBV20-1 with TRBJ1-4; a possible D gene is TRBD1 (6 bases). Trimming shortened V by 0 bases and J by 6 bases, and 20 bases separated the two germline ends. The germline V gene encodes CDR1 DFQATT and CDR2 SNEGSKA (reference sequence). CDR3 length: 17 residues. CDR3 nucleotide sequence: TGCAGTGCTAGAGATTCCAACAGGGCGGAATCCTATGAAAAACTGTTTTTT. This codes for CSARDSNRAESYEKLFF.

This CDR3 is CASSARGRVHEQYF. The CDR3 nucleotides are TGTGCCAGCAGCGCCCGGGGACGAGTCCACGAGCAGTACTTC. The chain recombines TRBV13 with TRBJ2-7; D tentatively fits TRBD1 or TRBD2 (5 bases each). The germline V gene has CDR1 PRHDT and CDR2 FYEKMQ (reference sequence). CDR3 length equals 14 residues. Trimming removed 5 bases at V and 5 bases at J, with 16 bases between. Looking up the rest from reference TRBV13 and TRBJ2-7 gives the full variable domain: AAGVIQSPRHLIKEKRETATLKCYPIPRHDTVYWYQQGPGQDPQFLISFYEKMQSDKGSIPDRFSAQQFSDYHSELNMSSLELGDSALYFCASSARGRVHEQYFGPGTRLTVT.

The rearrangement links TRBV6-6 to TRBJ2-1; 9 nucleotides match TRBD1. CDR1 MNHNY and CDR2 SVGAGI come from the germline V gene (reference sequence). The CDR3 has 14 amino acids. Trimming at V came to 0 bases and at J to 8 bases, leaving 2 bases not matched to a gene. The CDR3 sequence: CASSYSGQGHEQFF. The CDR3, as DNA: TGTGCCAGCAGTTACTCGGGACAGGGCCATGAGCAGTTCTTC.

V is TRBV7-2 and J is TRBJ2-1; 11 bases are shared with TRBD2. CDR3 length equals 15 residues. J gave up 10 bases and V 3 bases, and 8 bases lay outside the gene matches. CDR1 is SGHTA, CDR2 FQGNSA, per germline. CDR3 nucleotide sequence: TGTGCCAGCAGCTTTAGCGGGGGGGCCAGCTACGAGCAGTTCTTC. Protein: CASSFSGGASYEQFF.